Presented here are 21 T cell receptor beta chains from one specimen sequenced in a study of PD-L1 blockade in urothelial cancer. Specified time point: pretreatment peripheral blood. Sequencing used immunoSEQ multiplex PCR; TCRdb keeps in-frame clones, though not all of them. The sample holds 50,000 to 70,000 clones; 70% to 90% are singletons and the top ten take around 1.6%. The input for sequencing was PBMCs, taken around atezolizumab (anti-PD-L1) treatment. These receptors were obtained from a man between 65 and 85 years old with urothelial cancer.

The gene calls are TRBV10-3 and TRBJ2-5; possibly TRBD1 for D (6 bases). The CDR3 totals 12 residues. With 9 bases removed from V and 9 bases from J, the gap between germline ends came to 17 bases. Germline CDR1 and CDR2: ENHRY and SYGVKD. CDR3: CAISPQNRAQYF. Here the CDR3 DNA reads TGTGCCATATCCCCACAGAACAGGGCCCAGTACTTC.

CDR3 nucleotides: TGCGCCAGCAGCCTCCTAGCGGGAGGGAGCACAGATACGCAGTATTTT. This translates into CASSLLAGGSTDTQYF. The chain is built from TRBV4-1 and TRBJ2-3; 12 bases are a match to TRBD2. V shed 4 bases, J shed 0 bases, and the junction held 2 bases outside the gene matches. This CDR3 spans 16 amino acids. Germline assignment: CDR1 MGHRA and CDR2 YSYEKL.

This clone occurred a few times. The V and J genes are TRBV19 and TRBJ2-2; D uncertain. V was shortened by 4 bases and J by 4 bases, with 4 bases between the two germline ends. The CDR3 runs 12 residues. Germline CDR1 reads LNHDA; CDR2 reads SQIVND (reference sequence). The CDR3 nucleotides are TGTGCCAGTAGTAGGGCCACCGGGGAGCTGTTTTTT. Translation gives CASSRATGELFF.

This chain connects TRBV19 to TRBJ1-1; no clear D. The CDR3 contains 13 residues. V lost 7 bases and J 8 bases, leaving 17 bases between the germline ends. Per the germline V gene, CDR1 is LNHDA and CDR2 is SQIVND (reference sequence). In nucleotides, the CDR3 is TGTGCCAGTAAACCTGGGCTGAGACCCGAAGCTTTCTTT. It is translated as CASKPGLRPEAFF. The full variable domain, with the rest looked up from reference TRBV19 and TRBJ1-1, is DGGITQSPKYLFRKEGQNVTLSCEQNLNHDAMYWYRQDPGQGLRLIYYSQIVNDFQKGDIAEGYSVSREKKESFPLTVTSAQKNPTAFYLCASKPGLRPEAFFGQGTRLTVV.

DNA for the CDR3: TGTGCCAGTAGTATATATGGGACAGGGGGCGAAAGCAATCAGCCCCAGCATTTT. Translation: CASSIYGTGGESNQPQHF. The rearrangement uses TRBV19 and TRBJ1-5, with 12 nucleotides matching TRBD1. The CDR3 consists of 18 residues. With 2 bases clipped from V and 1 base from J, the junction kept 6 bases outside the gene matches. CDR1 and CDR2 from the germline V gene are LNHDA and SQIVND (reference sequence).

This clone was found a few times. The rearrangement joins TRBV9 to TRBJ2-7; 8 positions match TRBD2. V lost 4 bases and J lost 2; bases outside the gene matches: 11. CDR3 size: 16 residues. Germline V CDR1 and CDR2: SGDLS, YYNGEE. Written as DNA, the CDR3 is TGTGCCAGCAGCCCCGATAGCGGGACCCTGACCTACGAGCAGTACTTC. Its translation is CASSPDSGTLTYEQYF.

In this sample, this clone turned up once. The V call is TRBV5-4, the J call TRBJ1-1; D possibly corresponds to TRBD1 (5 bases). This CDR3 has 12 amino acids. The germline V gene has CDR1 SGHNT and CDR2 YYREEE (reference sequence). V shed 4 bases and J shed 7 bases, with 11 bases lying between them. For the CDR3, the DNA is TGTGCCAGCAGCCCGCGGGGGGTTGAAGCTTTCTTT. It translates to CASSPRGVEAFF.

V and J are TRBV5-1 and TRBJ2-5, with D possibly TRBD2 on 6 matching bases. The germline V gene has CDR1 SGHRS and CDR2 YFSETQ. The CDR3 runs to 15 residues. Trimming removed 0 bases from V and 1 base from J, with 10 bases in between. Here the CDR3 reads CASSLGGARQETQYF. CDR3 nucleotide sequence: TGCGCCAGCAGCTTGGGCGGGGCTCGCCAAGAGACCCAGTACTTC.

The V and J genes are TRBV11-3 and TRBJ2-3; TRBD2 matches 8 bases. Trimming at V came to 5 bases and at J to 5 bases, leaving 9 bases not matched to a gene. CDR1 and CDR2 (germline): SGHNT, YENEEA. The CDR3 has 15 amino acids. The CDR3 is CASSNPAGGLDTQYF. CDR3 sequence (DNA): TGTGCCAGCAGCAACCCGGCGGGGGGCTTAGATACGCAGTATTTT.

The chain combines TRBV7-2 with TRBJ2-6; TRBD1 might be the D (6 bases). Trimming stripped 5 bases from V and 2 bases from J, with 10 bases between. Germline V lookup: CDR1 SGHTA, CDR2 FQGNSA. The CDR3 length is 15 residues. The CDR3 nucleotides read TGTGCCAGCAGCCATAGGACAGCTGGGGCCAACGTCCTGACTTTC. Residues: CASSHRTAGANVLTF.

A few counts support this clone. The chain links TRBV7-9 to TRBJ2-3; D gene ambiguous. The CDR3 is 14 residues long. Germline V gene sequence: CDR1 SEHNR, CDR2 FQNEAQ (reference sequence). Between the trimmed V and J ends, which lost 3 bases and 3 bases, there was a span of 10 bases. CDR3 nucleotide sequence: TGTGCCAGCAGCTTCTTGACGGAGACAGATACGCAGTATTTT. Amino acids: CASSFLTETDTQYF.

The genes are TRBV6-5 and TRBJ2-1; D is perhaps TRBD2 (5 bases). The length of the CDR3 is 14 residues. Looked up from germline, CDR1 is MNHEY and CDR2 is SVGAGI. The V gene lost 2 bases and the J gene lost 8 bases, with 13 bases spanning the gap. CDR3 residues: CASSYGVASDEQFF. The CDR3 nucleotides read TGTGCCAGCAGTTACGGAGTAGCGTCCGATGAGCAGTTCTTC.

The rearrangement uses TRBV9 and TRBJ2-6; 9 nucleotides agree with TRBD2. Germline CDR1 is SGDLS and CDR2 is YYNGEE. The CDR3 spans 19 residues. J gave up 1 base and V 4 bases, and 12 bases lay outside the gene matches. CDR3 loop: CASSKQGSGSSSGANVLTF. In nucleotides, the CDR3 is TGTGCCAGCAGCAAGCAGGGTAGCGGGAGTAGTTCTGGGGCCAACGTCCTGACTTTC. The whole variable domain, remainder taken from reference TRBV9 and TRBJ2-6, is DSGVTQTPKHLITATGQRVTLRCSPRSGDLSVYWYQQSLDQGLQFLIQYYNGEERAKGNILERFSAQQFPDLHSELNLSSLELGDSALYFCASSKQGSGSSSGANVLTFGAGSRLTVL.

The chain links TRBV4-1 to TRBJ1-2; TRBD1 is a possible D gene (5 bases). The CDR3 covers 16 residues. V gave up 1 base and J gave up 2 bases, with 14 bases separating them. Germline V gene data show CDR1 as MGHRA and CDR2 as YSYEKL. This chain's CDR3 is CASSQGQGALNYGYTF. The CDR3 DNA sequence: TGCGCCAGCAGCCAAGGCCAGGGTGCTTTAAACTATGGCTACACCTTC.

V and J are TRBV28 and TRBJ1-3; D ambiguous. This CDR3 spans 18 amino acids. V shed 5 bases and J shed 0 bases, with 20 bases lying between them. Germline CDR1 reads MDHEN; CDR2 reads SYDVKM. The CDR3 DNA follows: TGTGCCAGCAGTATCGTCCAGGCCCGTCTTCCCTCTGGAAACACCATATATTTT. Its translation is CASSIVQARLPSGNTIYF.

V and J are TRBV5-4 and TRBJ2-3; D is possibly TRBD2 (5 bases). Trimming stripped 5 bases from V and 2 bases from J, with 12 bases between. This CDR3 has 14 amino acids. Germline-derived CDR1 and CDR2 are SGHNT and YYREEE (reference sequence). The CDR3 DNA follows: TGTGCCAGCAGGGGAGCTCTACCCACAGATACGCAGTATTTT. Protein product: CASRGALPTDTQYF.

CDR3 loop: CASSDQNWTGTDTQYF. CDR3 sequence (DNA): TGTGCCAGCAGCGACCAGAACTGGACAGGCACAGATACGCAGTATTTT. The rearrangement uses TRBV9 and TRBJ2-3, with a weak D call TRBD1 (6 bases). The CDR3 consists of 16 residues. In germline, CDR1 is SGDLS, CDR2 YYNGEE. Trimming removed 3 bases at V and 1 base at J, with 15 bases between.

The rearrangement joins TRBV14 to TRBJ2-1; the match to TRBD2 covers 10 bases. Per germline, CDR1 SGHDN and CDR2 FVKESK. After removal of 4 bases from V and 6 bases from J, the junction contained 9 bases not matched to a gene. The CDR3 has 16 amino acids. The CDR3 DNA follows: TGTGCCAGCAGCCGAAAAGCGGGAGGGCCGCGCAATGAGCAGTTCTTC. It is translated as CASSRKAGGPRNEQFF.

The chain recombines TRBV19 with TRBJ2-3, with a weak D call TRBD1 (6 bases). Germline CDR1 is LNHDA and CDR2 is SQIVND (reference sequence). The ends were cut back, 0 bases at V and 15 bases at J, with 13 bases in the middle. The CDR3 is 12 amino acids. The chain's CDR3 is CASSIDGTRGYF. The DNA of the CDR3 is TGTGCCAGTAGTATAGATGGGACAAGGGGATATTTT. Drawing the rest from reference TRBV19 and TRBJ2-3, the complete variable domain is DGGITQSPKYLFRKEGQNVTLSCEQNLNHDAMYWYRQDPGQGLRLIYYSQIVNDFQKGDIAEGYSVSREKKESFPLTVTSAQKNPTAFYLCASSIDGTRGYFGPGTRLTVL.

This chain connects TRBV6-1 to TRBJ1-1, with D perhaps matching TRBD1 (5 bases). This CDR3 region has 12 residues. V was cut by 7 bases and J by 3 bases, with 9 bases left in between. Germline V gene sequence: CDR1 MNHNS, CDR2 SASEGT. CDR3 residues: CASKTGDTEAFF. The CDR3, as DNA: TGTGCCAGCAAAACGGGGGACACTGAAGCTTTCTTT.

The rearrangement joins TRBV9 to TRBJ1-4; 9 nucleotides agree with TRBD1. Trimming removed 2 bases from V and 8 bases from J; junction bases left unmatched: 10. The CDR3 sequence is 16 residues long. The V gene's germline CDR1 is SGDLS and CDR2 YYNGEE. CDR3 residues: CASSVTGGRGREKLFF. CDR3 DNA: TGTGCCAGCAGCGTTACAGGGGGCAGGGGAAGGGAAAAACTGTTTTTT. Using reference TRBV9 and TRBJ1-4 for the parts outside the CDR3, the full variable domain is DSGVTQTPKHLITATGQRVTLRCSPRSGDLSVYWYQQSLDQGLQFLIQYYNGEERAKGNILERFSAQQFPDLHSELNLSSLELGDSALYFCASSVTGGRGREKLFFGSGTQLSVL.